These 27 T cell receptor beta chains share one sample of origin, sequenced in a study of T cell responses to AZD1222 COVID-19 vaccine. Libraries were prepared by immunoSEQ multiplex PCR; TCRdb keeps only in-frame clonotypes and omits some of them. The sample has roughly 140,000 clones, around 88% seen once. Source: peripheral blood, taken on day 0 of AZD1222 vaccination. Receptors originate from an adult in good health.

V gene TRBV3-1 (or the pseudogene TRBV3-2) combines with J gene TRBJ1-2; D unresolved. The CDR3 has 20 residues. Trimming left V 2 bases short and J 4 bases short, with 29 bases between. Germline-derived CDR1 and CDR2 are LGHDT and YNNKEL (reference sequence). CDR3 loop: CASSQRRVESRTQVGYGYTF. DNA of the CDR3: TGTGCCAGCAGCCAACGGAGGGTAGAGTCTAGAACGCAGGTCGGCTATGGCTACACCTTC.

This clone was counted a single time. CDR3 bases: TGCGCCAGCAGCCAAGGGTTGGCTGAACACTACGAGCAGTACTTC. It is translated as CASSQGLAEHYEQYF. The chain employs TRBV4-1 and TRBJ2-7; D unresolved. This CDR3 contains 15 residues. Between the trimmed V and J ends, which lost 1 base and 3 bases, there was a span of 13 bases. CDR1 and CDR2 from the germline V gene are MGHRA and YSYEKL.

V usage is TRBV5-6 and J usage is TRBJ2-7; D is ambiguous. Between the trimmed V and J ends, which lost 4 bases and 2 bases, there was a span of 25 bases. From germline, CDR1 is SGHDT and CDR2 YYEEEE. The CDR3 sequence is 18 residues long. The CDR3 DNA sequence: TGTGCCAGCAGCCCGACATTTAGGACGAATGTAAAAGCCTACGAGCAGTACTTC. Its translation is CASSPTFRTNVKAYEQYF.

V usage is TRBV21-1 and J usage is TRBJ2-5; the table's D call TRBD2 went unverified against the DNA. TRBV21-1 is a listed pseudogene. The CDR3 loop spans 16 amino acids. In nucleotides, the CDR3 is TGTGCCAGCAGCAAAGTGGTGCTTCCCGGGGGAGAGACCCAGTACTTC. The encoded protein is CASSKVVLPGGETQYF.

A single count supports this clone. CDR3 nucleotides: TGCGCCAGCAGTGCTGGGCGGGTGGGGGCTAATGAAAAACTGTTTTTT. Its translation: CASSAGRVGANEKLFF. V is TRBV10-2 and J is TRBJ1-4; tentative D call: TRBD1 (5 bases). CDR3 length equals 16 residues. The V gene's germline CDR1 is WSHSY and CDR2 SAAADI. Trimming took 4 bases from V and 3 from J, leaving 15 bases between them.

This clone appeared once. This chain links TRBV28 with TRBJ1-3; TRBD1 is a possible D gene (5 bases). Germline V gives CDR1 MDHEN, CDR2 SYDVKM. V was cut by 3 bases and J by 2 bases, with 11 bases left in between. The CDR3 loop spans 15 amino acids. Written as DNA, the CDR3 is TGTGCCAGCAGTTTCGGGGGGGTGGCTGGAAACACCATATATTTT. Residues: CASSFGGVAGNTIYF.

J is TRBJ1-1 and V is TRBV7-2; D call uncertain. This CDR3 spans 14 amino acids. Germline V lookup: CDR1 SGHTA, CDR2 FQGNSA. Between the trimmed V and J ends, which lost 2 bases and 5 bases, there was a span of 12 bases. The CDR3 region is CASSLFEGWTEAFF. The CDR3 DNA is TGTGCCAGCAGCTTATTTGAGGGTTGGACTGAAGCTTTCTTT.

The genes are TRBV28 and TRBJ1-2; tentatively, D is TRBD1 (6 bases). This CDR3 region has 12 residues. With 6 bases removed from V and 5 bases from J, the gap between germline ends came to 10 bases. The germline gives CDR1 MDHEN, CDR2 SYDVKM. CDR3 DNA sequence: TGTGCCAGCAGCAATCAGGGGTATGGCTACACCTTC. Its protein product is CASSNQGYGYTF.

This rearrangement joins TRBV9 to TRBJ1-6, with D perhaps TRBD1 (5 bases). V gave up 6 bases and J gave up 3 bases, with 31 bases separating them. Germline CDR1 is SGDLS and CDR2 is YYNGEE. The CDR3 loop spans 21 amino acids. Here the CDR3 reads CASTVRVGQANRTFYNSPLHF. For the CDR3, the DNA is TGTGCCAGCACCGTCCGCGTGGGGCAGGCAAACCGTACTTTCTATAATTCACCCCTCCACTTT.

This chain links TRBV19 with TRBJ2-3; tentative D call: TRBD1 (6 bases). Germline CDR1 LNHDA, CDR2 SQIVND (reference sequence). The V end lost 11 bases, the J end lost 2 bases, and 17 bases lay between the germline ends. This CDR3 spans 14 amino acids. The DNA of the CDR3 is TGTGCCGCCCAAGACAGGCGTTTCACAGATACGCAGTATTTT. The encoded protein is CAAQDRRFTDTQYF.

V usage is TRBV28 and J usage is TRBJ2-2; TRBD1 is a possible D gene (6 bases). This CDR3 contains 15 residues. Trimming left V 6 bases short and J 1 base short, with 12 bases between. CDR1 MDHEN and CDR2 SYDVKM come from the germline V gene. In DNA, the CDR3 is TGTGCCAGCAGGGATAGGGGGAGGAACACCGGGGAGCTGTTTTTT. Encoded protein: CASRDRGRNTGELFF.

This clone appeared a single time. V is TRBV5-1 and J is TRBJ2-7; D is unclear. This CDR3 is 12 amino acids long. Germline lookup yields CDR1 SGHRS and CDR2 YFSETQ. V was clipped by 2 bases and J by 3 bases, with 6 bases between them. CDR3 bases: TGCGCCAGCAGCTTAAACTTCTACGAGCAGTACTTC. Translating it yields CASSLNFYEQYF.

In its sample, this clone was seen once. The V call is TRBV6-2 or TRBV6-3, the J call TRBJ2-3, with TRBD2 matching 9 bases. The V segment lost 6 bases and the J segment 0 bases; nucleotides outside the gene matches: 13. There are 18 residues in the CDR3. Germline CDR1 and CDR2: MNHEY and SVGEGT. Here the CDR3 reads CASSPFGRGGPSTDTQYF. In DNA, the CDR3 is TGTGCCAGCAGCCCCTTCGGGCGGGGGGGCCCTAGCACAGATACGCAGTATTTT.

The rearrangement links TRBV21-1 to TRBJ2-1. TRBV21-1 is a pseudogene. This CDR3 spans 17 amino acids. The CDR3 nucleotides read TGTGCCAGCAGCACGCAGTGGGACGCGTGTTCGTACAATGAGCAGTTCTTC. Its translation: CASSTQWDACSYNEQFF.

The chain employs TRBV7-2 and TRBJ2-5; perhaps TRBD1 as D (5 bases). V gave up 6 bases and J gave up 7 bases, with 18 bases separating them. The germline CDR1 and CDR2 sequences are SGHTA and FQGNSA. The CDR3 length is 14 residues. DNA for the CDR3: TGTGCCAGCAGACCTACAGGAGACTTAGGGACCCAGTACTTC. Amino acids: CASRPTGDLGTQYF. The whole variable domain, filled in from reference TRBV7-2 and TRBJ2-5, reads GAGVSQSPSNKVTEKGKDVELRCDPISGHTALYWYRQSLGQGLEFLIYFQGNSAPDKSGLPSDRFSAERTGGSVSTLTIQRTQQEDSAVYLCASRPTGDLGTQYFGPGTRLLVL.

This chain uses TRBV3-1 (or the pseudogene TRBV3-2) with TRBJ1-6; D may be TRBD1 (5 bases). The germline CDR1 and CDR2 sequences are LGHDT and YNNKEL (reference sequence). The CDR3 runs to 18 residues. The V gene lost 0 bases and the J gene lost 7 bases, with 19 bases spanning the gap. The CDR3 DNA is TGTGCCAGCAGCCAAGAAAGTCGGGGGAGATTGGGAAATTCACCCCTCCACTTT. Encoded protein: CASSQESRGRLGNSPLHF.

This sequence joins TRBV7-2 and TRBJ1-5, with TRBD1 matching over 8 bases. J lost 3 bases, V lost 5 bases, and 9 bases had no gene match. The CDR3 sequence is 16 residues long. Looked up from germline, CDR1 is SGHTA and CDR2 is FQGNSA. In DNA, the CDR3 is TGTGCCAGCAGCCCTCCCCGACAGGGGATCAATCAGCCCCAGCATTTT. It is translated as CASSPPRQGINQPQHF.

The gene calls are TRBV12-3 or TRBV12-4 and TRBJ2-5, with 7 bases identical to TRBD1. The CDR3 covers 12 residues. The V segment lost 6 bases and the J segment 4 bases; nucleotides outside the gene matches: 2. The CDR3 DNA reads TGTGCCAGCAGCCCAGGGGGAGAGACCCAGTACTTC. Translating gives CASSPGGETQYF.

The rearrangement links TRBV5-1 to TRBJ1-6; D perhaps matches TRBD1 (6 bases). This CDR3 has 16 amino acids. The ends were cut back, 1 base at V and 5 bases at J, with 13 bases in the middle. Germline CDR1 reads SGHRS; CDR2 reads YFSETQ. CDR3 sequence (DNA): TGCGCCAGCAGCTTGTTGGGGGGCGGCAATAATTCACCCCTCCACTTT. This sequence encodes CASSLLGGGNNSPLHF. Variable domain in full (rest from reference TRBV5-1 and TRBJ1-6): KAGVTQTPRYLIKTRGQQVTLSCSPISGHRSVSWYQQTPGQGLQFLFEYFSETQRNKGNFPGRFSGRQFSNSRSEMNVSTLELGDSALYLCASSLLGGGNNSPLHFGNGTRLTVT.

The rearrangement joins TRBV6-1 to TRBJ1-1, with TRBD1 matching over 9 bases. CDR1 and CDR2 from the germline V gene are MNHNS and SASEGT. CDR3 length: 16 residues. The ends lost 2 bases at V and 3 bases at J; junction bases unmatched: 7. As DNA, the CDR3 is TGTGCCAGCAGTGAAAGACGGACAGGGGCCGACACTGAAGCTTTCTTT. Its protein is CASSERRTGADTEAFF.

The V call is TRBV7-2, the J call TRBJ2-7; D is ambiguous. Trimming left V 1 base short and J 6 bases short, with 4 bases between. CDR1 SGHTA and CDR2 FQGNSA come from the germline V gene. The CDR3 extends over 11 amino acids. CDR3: CASSLGIEQYF. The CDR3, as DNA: TGTGCCAGCAGCTTAGGCATCGAGCAGTACTTC.

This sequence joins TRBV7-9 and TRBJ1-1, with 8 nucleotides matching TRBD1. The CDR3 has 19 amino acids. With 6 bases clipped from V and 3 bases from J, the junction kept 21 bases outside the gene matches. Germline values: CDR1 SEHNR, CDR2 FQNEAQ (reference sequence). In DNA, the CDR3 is TGTGCCAGCAGTTTATTTATTGGACAGGGATCTAGGAAGGACACTGAAGCTTTCTTT. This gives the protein CASSLFIGQGSRKDTEAFF.

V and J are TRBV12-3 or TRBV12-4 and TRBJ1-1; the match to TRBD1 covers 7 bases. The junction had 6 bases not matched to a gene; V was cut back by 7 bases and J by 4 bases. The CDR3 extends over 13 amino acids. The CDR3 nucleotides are TGTGCCAGCATCCTTCAGGGGGGCACTGAAGCTTTCTTT. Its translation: CASILQGGTEAFF.

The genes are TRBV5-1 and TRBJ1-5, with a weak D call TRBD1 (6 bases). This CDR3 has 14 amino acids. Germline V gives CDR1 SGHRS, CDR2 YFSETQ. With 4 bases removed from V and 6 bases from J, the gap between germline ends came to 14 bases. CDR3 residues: CASSPGGGSQPQHF. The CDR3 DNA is TGCGCCAGCAGCCCCGGGGGGGGCAGTCAGCCCCAGCATTTT.

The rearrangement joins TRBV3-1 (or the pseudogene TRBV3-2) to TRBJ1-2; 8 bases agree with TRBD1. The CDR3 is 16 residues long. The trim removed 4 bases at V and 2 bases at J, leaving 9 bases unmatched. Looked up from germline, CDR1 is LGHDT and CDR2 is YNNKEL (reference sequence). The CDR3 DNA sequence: TGTGCCAGCAGCCTAACCACGGGACAGGCGAACTATGGCTACACCTTC. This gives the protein CASSLTTGQANYGYTF.

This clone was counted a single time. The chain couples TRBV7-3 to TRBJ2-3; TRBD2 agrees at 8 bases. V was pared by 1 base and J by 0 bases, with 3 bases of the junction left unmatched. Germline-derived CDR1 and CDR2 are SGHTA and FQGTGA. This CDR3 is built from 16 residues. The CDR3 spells CASSLRVAGSTDTQYF. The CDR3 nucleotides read TGTGCCAGCAGCTTAAGGGTAGCGGGAAGCACAGATACGCAGTATTTT.

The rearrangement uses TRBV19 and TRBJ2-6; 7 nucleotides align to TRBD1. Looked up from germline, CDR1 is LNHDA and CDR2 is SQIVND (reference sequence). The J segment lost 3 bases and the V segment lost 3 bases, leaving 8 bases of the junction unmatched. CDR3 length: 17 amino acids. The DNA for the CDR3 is TGTGCCAGTAGTATCATGAAGGGGGCGGGTGGGGCCAACGTCCTGACTTTC. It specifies CASSIMKGAGGANVLTF.